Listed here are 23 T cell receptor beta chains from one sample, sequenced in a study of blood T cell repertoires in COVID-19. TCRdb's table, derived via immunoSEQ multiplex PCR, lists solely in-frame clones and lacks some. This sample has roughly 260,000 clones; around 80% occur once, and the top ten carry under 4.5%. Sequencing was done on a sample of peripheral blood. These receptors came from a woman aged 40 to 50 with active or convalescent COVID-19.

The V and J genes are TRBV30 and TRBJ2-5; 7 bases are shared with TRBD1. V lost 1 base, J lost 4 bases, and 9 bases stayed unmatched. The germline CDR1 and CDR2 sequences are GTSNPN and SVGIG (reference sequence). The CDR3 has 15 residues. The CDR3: CAWSDVGGAGETQYF. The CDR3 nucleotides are TGTGCCTGGAGTGATGTAGGGGGCGCAGGAGAGACCCAGTACTTC.

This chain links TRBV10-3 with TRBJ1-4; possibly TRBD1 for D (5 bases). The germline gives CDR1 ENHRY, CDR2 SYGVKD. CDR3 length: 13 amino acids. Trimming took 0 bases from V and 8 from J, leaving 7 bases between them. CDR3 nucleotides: TGTGCCATCAGTGAGTCCGGGGGGGAAAAACTGTTTTTT. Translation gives CAISESGGEKLFF.

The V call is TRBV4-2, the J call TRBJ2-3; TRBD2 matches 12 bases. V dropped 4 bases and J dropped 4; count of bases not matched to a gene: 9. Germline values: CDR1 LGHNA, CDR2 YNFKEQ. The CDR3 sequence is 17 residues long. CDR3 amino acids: CASSPRTSGVSADTQYF. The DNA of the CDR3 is TGTGCCAGCAGCCCGAGGACTAGCGGGGTATCGGCAGATACGCAGTATTTT.

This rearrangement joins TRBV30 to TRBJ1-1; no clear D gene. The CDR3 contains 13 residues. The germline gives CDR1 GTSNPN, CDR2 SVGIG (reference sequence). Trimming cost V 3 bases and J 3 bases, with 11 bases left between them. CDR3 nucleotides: TGTGCCTGGAGGAGGCGGGGTGACACTGAAGCTTTCTTT. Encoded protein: CAWRRRGDTEAFF.

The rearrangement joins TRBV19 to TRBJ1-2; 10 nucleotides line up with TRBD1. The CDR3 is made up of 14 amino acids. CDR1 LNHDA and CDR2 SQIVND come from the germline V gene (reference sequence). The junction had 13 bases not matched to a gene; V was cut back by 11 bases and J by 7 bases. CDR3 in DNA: TGTGCCGCAACCCGGACAGGGGGGACCTCTGGCTACACCTTC. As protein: CAATRTGGTSGYTF.

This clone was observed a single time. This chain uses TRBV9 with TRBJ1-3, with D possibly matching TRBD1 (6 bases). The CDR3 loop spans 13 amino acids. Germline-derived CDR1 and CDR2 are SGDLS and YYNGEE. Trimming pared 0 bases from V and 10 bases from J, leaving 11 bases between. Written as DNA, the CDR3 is TGTGCCAGCAGCGTAGAAATCACAGGGACCATATATTTT. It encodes CASSVEITGTIYF.

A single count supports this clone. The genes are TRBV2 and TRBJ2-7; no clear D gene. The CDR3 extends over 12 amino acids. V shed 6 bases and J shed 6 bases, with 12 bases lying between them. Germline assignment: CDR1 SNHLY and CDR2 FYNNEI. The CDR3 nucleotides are TGTGCCAGCAGCTCCGATGTCGGCGAGCAGTACTTC. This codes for CASSSDVGEQYF.

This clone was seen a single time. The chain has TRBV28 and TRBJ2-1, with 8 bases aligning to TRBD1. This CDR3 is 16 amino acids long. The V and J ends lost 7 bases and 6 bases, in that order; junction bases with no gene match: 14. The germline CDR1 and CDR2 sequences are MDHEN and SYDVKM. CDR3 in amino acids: CASTNTDRVVSNEQFF. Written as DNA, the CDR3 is TGTGCCAGCACCAACACGGACAGGGTGGTGAGCAATGAGCAGTTCTTC.

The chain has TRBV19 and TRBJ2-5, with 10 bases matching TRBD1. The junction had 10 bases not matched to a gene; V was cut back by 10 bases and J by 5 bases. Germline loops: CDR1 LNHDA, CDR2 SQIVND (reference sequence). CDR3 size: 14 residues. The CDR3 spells CATSDRGRRETQYF. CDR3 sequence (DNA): TGTGCCACCTCAGACAGGGGGCGTCGGGAGACCCAGTACTTC.

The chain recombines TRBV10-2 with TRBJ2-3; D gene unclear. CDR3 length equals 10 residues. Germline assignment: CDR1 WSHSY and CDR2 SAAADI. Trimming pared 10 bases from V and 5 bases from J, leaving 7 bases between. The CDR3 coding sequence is TGCGCCACCTCACTAGATACGCAGTATTTT. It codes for CATSLDTQYF.

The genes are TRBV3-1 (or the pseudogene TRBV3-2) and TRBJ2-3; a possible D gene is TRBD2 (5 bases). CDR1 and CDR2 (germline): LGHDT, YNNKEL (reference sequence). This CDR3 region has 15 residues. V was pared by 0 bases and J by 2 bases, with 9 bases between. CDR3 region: CASSQDGKNTDTQYF. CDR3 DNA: TGTGCCAGCAGCCAAGACGGGAAGAACACAGATACGCAGTATTTT.

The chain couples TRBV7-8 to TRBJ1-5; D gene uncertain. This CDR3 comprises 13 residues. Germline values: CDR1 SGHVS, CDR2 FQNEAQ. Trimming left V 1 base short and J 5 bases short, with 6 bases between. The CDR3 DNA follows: TGTGCCAGCAGCTTAGGGGAGGATCAGCCCCAGCATTTT. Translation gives CASSLGEDQPQHF.

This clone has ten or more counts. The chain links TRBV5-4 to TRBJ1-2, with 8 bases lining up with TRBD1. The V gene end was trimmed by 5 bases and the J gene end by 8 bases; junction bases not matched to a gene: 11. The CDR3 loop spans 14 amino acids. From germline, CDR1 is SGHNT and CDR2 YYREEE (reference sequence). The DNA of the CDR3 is TGTGCCAGCAGTTATGAAAACAGGGGGGAAGGCTACACCTTC. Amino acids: CASSYENRGEGYTF.

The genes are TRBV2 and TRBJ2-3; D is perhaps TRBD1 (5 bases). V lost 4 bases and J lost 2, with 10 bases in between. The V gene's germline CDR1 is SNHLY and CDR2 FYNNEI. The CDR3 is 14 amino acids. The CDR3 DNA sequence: TGTGCCAGCAGTGGACAGAGCTTCACAGATACGCAGTATTTT. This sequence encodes CASSGQSFTDTQYF.

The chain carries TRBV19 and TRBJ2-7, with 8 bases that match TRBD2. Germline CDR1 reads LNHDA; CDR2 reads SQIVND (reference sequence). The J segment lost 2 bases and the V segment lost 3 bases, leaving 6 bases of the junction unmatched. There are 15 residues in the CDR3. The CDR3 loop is CASSIGGGPPYEQYF. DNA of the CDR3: TGTGCCAGTAGTATCGGCGGGGGGCCGCCCTACGAGCAGTACTTC.

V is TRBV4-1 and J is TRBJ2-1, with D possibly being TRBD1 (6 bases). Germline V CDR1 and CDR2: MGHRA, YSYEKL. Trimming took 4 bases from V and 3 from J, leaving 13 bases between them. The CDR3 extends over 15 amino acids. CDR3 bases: TGCGCCAGCAGCCGACGGGCAGGGGACTACAATGAGCAGTTCTTC. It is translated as CASSRRAGDYNEQFF.

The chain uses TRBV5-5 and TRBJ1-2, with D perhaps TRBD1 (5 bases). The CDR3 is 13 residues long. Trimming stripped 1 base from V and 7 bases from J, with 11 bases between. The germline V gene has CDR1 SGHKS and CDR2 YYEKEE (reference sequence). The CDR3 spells CASSLSGLGGYTF. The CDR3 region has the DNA TGTGCCAGCAGCTTGTCAGGGTTGGGTGGCTACACCTTC.

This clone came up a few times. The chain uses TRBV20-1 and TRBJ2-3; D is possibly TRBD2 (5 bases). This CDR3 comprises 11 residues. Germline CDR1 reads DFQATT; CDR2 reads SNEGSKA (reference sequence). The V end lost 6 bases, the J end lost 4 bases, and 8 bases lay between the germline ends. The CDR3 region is CSAAGPDTQYF. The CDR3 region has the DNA TGCAGTGCCGCGGGTCCAGATACGCAGTATTTT.

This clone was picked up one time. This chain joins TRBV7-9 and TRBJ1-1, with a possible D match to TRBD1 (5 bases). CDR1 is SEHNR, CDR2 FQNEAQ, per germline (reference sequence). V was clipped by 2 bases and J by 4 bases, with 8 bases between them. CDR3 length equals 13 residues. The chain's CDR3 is CASSLYGATEAFF. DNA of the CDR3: TGTGCCAGCAGCTTATATGGGGCCACTGAAGCTTTCTTT.

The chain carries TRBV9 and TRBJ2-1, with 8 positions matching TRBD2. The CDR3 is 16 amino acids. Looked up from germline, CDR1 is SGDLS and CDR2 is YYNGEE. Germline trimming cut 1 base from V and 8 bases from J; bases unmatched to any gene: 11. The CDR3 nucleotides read TGTGCCAGCAGCGTAACACCCGGGGGGGGTCGGGATGAGCAGTTCTTC. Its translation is CASSVTPGGGRDEQFF.

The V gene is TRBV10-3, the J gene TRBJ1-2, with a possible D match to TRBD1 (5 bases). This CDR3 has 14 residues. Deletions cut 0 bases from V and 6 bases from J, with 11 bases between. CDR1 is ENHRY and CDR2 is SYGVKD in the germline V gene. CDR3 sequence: CAISESRAGDGYTF. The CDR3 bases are TGTGCCATCAGTGAGTCGAGGGCGGGGGATGGCTACACCTTC.

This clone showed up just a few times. CDR3 loop: CASSQDWAATDGYTF. CDR3 nucleotides: TGTGCCAGCAGCCAAGATTGGGCAGCAACAGATGGCTACACCTTC. This chain uses TRBV3-1 (or the pseudogene TRBV3-2) with TRBJ1-2; the D is unclear. Germline loops: CDR1 LGHDT, CDR2 YNNKEL (reference sequence). The CDR3 has 15 amino acids. The V end lost 0 bases, the J end lost 6 bases, and 14 bases lay between the germline ends.

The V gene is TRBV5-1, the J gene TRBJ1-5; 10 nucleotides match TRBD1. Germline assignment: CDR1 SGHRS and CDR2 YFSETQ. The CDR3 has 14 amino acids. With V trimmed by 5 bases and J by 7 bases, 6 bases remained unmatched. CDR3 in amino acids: CASRPGQGIQPQHF. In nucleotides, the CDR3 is TGCGCCAGCAGACCGGGACAGGGGATCCAGCCCCAGCATTTT. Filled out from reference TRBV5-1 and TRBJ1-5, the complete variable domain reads KAGVTQTPRYLIKTRGQQVTLSCSPISGHRSVSWYQQTPGQGLQFLFEYFSETQRNKGNFPGRFSGRQFSNSRSEMNVSTLELGDSALYLCASRPGQGIQPQHFGDGTRLSIL.